This T cell receptor beta chain was profiled in a study of cytomegalovirus exposure and HLA in healthy donors. Study outcomes and limitations: Sequencing depth across donors, presence/absence analyses assumed, was roughly uniform. A later analysis found TCR association rates differed by HLA locus, highest for DRB1 and lowest for HLA-C. Later analysis reportedly placed an Asian-associated ancestry cluster below the approximately 680-donor mean in N-insertions. Later on, a genetic analysis was performed. It linked a missense variant in DCLRE1C with V- and J-gene trimming of TCR beta.

Trimming took 7 bases from V and 1 from J, leaving 10 bases between them. Germline CDR1 and CDR2: MNHNS and SASEGT. The CDR3 extends over 13 amino acids. The primer mix had 60 Vbeta and 13 Jbeta primers. Repertoires were generated with immunoSEQ multiplex PCR, while TCRdb's copy carries only in-frame clones and drops some. Of under 200,000 clones listed, roughly 80% are singletons. On this clone: Its antigen is not identified.

This sequence joins TRBV6-1 and TRBJ1-1; no firm D call. What was sequenced was PBMCs. The sequence was obtained from a female donor in good health and CMV-seronegative. CDR3 amino acids: CASTLTANTEAFF. The DNA for the CDR3 is TGTGCCAGCACCTTAACAGCGAACACTGAAGCTTTCTTT.